This T cell receptor (beta chain) originates from a study of regulatory T cells in long-lasting Graves disease. Study as a whole: Graves' patients who were just diagnosed had used antithyroid drugs for under 3 months.

Note on this clonotype: Its antigen remains unidentified. A far larger clone is a single base away, which makes a read error likely.

The CDR3 spans 14 residues. Between the trimmed V and J ends, which lost 5 bases and 8 bases, there was a span of 18 bases. The germline V gene has CDR1 ENHRY and CDR2 SYGVKD. Study-level findings and limits: Study was limited to peripheral blood, excluding thyroid tissue.

Libraries of TCR beta came from iRepertoire HTBI primers plus Arm-PCR of CDR3 regions. TCRdb fed the multiplex PCR reads into MiXCR, producing one record per CDR3 protein. The sample yields about 220,000 distinct CDR3 sequences, around 19% seen once. Time point: newly diagnosed GD, antithyroid drugs for less than 3 months. PBMCs were the source of the RNA used for TCR sequencing. The same sample was also used in a study of T cells in Graves' hyperthyroidism and ophthalmopathy. According to that study: Stable hyperthyroidism was told apart from ophthalmopathy by a model built on 13 V-J features.

This chain connects TRBV10-3 to TRBJ1-2, with TRBD1 as a possible D gene (5 bases). The clonotype originates from a woman aged 25-40 years with Graves disease. The sample consisted of peripheral blood mononuclear cells (PBMCs), taken at new diagnosis, from a patient treated with antithyroid drugs. In DNA form, the CDR3 reads TGTGCCATCAGTCGCCCTGGGACTGGCTGGGGCTACACCTTC. It yields the protein CAISRPGTGWGYTF.